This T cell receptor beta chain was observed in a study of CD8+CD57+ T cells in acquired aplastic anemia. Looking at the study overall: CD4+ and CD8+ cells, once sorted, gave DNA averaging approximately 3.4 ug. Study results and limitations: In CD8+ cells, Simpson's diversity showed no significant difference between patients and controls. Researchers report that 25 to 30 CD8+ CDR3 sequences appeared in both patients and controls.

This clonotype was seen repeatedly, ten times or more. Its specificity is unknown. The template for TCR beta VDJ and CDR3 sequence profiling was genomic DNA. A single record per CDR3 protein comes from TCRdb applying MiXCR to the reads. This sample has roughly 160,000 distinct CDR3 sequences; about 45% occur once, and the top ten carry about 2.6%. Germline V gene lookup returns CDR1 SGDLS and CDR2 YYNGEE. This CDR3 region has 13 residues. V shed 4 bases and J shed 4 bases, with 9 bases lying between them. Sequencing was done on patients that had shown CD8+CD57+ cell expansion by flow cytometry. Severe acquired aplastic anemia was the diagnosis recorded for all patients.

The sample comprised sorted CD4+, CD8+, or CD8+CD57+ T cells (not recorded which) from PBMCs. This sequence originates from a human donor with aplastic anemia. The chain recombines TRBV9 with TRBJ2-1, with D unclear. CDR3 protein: CASSPDQYNEQFF. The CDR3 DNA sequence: TGTGCCAGCAGCCCGGACCAATACAATGAGCAGTTCTTC.